This T cell receptor (beta chain) was profiled in a study of blood T cell repertoires in COVID-19. Study information: The United States, Italy and Spain supplied acute and convalescent COVID-19 samples. T cells, B-cell-depleted T cells, or PBMCs supplied cDNA or gDNA.

V gave up 4 bases and J gave up 2 bases; unmatched junction bases: 3. The CDR3 spans 15 residues. From germline, CDR1 is SGHAT and CDR2 FQDESV (reference sequence). In the study's own analysis: Scientists estimated how many nucleated cells there were by amplifying reference gene primers. The method was immunoSEQ multiplex PCR; TCRdb's version includes in-frame clones alone and lacks a portion of them. D and trimming come from the DNA, and the V and J calls and clone size come from that table. Of some 40,000 clones detected, around 86% appear once; the ten largest clones hold roughly 5%. This chain links TRBV11-1 with TRBJ2-5, with 11 bases aligning to TRBD2. The source is a man in his forties with active COVID-19. The sample consisted of peripheral blood. DNA of the CDR3: TGTGCCAGCAGCTGGGGACTAGCGGTACAAGAGACCCAGTACTTC. Its protein is CASSWGLAVQETQYF.